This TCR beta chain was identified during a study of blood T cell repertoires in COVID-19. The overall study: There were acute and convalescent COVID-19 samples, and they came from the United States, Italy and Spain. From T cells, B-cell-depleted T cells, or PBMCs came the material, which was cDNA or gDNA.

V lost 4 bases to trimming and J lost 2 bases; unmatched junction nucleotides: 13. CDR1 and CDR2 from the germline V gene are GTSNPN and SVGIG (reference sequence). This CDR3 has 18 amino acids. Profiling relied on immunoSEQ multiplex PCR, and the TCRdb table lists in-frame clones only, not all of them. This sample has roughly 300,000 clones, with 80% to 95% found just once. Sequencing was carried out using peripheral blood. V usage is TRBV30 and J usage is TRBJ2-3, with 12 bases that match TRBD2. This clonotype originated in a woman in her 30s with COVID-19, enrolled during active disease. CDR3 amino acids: CAWNRRIGLAGTTDTQYF. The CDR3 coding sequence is TGTGCCTGGAACCGGAGGATTGGACTAGCGGGGACCACAGATACGCAGTATTTT. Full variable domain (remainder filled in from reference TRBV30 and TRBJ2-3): SQTIHQWPATLVQPVGSPLSLECTVEGTSNPNLYWYRQAAGRGLQLLFYSVGIGQISSEVPQNLSASRPQDRQFILSSKKLLLSDSGFYLCAWNRRIGLAGTTDTQYFGPGTRLTVL.